This T cell receptor (beta chain) was recovered during a study of blood T cell repertoires in COVID-19. Study as a whole: Samples came from the United States, Italy and Spain, spanning acute and convalescent COVID-19. Sources were T cells, B-cell-depleted T cells, or PBMCs; the material itself was cDNA or gDNA.

CDR1 is MNHEY, CDR2 SMNVEV, per germline (reference sequence). With 6 bases clipped from V and 8 bases from J, the junction kept 8 bases outside the gene matches. This CDR3 has 13 amino acids. As processed by the authors: Nucleated cell counts were estimated from reference gene primer amplification. The protocol was immunoSEQ multiplex PCR, while the TCRdb copy is restricted to in-frame clones and leaves out a portion. The DNA was the basis for D and trimming; V, J and clone size are from that table. This table holds over 140,000 clones, 80% to 85% found once. This sequence joins TRBV27 and TRBJ1-2; 8 bases line up with TRBD1. Source material: peripheral blood. This TCR was recovered from an older woman with acute or convalescent COVID-19. CDR3 DNA sequence: TGTGCCAGCAGATCCCAGGGGGCAGGAGGCTACACCTTC. Its translation: CASRSQGAGGYTF.